This TCR beta chain is drawn from a study of blood T cell repertoires in COVID-19. Study-wide background: Specimens from acute and convalescent COVID-19 originated in the United States, Italy and Spain. Sample material is recorded as cDNA or gDNA derived from T cells, B-cell-depleted T cells, or PBMCs.

The CDR3 is made up of 20 amino acids. With 4 bases removed from V and 0 bases from J, the gap between germline ends came to 25 bases. CDR1 is MDHEN, CDR2 SYDVKM, per germline. As originally analysed: Amplified reference gene primers provided the basis for estimating nucleated cell counts. Using immunoSEQ multiplex PCR, the repertoire was profiled, and TCRdb retains in-frame clones only, with some absent. The V and J calls and clone size come from that table; D and trimming were worked out from the DNA. The sample yields about 130,000 clones, roughly 83% seen once. J is TRBJ1-5 and V is TRBV28; D perhaps matches TRBD1 (6 bases). This TCR was recovered from a man aged 35 to 55 with active or convalescent COVID-19. The material sequenced was peripheral blood. The CDR3, as DNA: TGTGCCAGCAGTTCTCCCGTCGGGGGGGGCGCGGGGTTTAGCAATCAGCCCCAGCATTTT. Translation: CASSSPVGGGAGFSNQPQHF. The entire variable domain, with the rest obtained from reference TRBV28 and TRBJ1-5, is as follows: DVKVTQSSRYLVKRTGEKVFLECVQDMDHENMFWYRQDPGLGLRLIYFSYDVKMKEKGDIPEGYSVSREKKERFSLILESASTNQTSMYLCASSSPVGGGAGFSNQPQHFGDGTRLSIL.